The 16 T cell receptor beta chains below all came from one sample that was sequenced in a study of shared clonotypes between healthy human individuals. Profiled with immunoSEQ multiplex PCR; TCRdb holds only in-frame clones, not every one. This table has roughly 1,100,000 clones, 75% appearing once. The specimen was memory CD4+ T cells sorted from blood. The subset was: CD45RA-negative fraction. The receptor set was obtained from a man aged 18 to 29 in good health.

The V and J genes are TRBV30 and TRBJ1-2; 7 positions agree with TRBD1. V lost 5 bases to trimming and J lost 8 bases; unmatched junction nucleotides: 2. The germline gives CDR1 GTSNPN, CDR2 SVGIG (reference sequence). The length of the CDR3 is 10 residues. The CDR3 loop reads CAWGTVGYTF. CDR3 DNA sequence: TGTGCCTGGGGGACAGTCGGCTACACCTTC. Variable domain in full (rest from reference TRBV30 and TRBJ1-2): SQTIHQWPATLVQPVGSPLSLECTVEGTSNPNLYWYRQAAGRGLQLLFYSVGIGQISSEVPQNLSASRPQDRQFILSSKKLLLSDSGFYLCAWGTVGYTFGSGTRLTVV.

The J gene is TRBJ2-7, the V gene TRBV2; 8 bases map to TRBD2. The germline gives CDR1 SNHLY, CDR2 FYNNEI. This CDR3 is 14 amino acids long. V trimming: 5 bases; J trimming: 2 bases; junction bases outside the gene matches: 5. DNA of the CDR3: TGTGCCAGCAGTCGGGGGGGGACTACCTACGAGCAGTACTTC. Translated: CASSRGGTTYEQYF.

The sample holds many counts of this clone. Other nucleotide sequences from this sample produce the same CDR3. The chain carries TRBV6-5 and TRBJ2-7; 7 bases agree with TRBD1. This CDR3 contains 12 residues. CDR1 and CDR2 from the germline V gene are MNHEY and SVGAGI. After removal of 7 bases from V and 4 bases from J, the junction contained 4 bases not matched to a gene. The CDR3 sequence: CASIGQAYEQYF. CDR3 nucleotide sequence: TGTGCCAGCATCGGACAGGCTTACGAGCAGTACTTC.

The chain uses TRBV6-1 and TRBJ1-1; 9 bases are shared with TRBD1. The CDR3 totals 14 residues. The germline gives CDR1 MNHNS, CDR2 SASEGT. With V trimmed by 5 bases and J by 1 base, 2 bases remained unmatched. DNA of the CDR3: TGTGCCAGCAGTAGGGACAGGGAGAACACTGAAGCTTTCTTT. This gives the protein CASSRDRENTEAFF.

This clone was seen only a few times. The CDR3 region has the DNA TGCGCCAGCAGCTTGAACGGGGATGAGCAGTTCTTC. It is translated as CASSLNGDEQFF. This chain joins TRBV5-1 and TRBJ2-1, with D perhaps matching TRBD2 (5 bases). The V end lost 1 base, the J end lost 8 bases, and 7 bases lay between the germline ends. This CDR3 is built from 12 residues. The V gene's germline CDR1 is SGHRS and CDR2 YFSETQ.

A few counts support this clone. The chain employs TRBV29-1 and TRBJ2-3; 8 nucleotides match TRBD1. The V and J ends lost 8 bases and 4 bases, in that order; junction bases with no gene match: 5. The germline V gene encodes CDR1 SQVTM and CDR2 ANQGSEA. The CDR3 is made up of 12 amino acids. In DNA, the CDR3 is TGCAGCACCGGACAGGGTTCAGATACGCAGTATTTT. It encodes CSTGQGSDTQYF.

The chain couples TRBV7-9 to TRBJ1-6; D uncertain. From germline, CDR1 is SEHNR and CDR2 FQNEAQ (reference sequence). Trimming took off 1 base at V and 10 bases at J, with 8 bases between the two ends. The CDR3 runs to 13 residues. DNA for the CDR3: TGTGCCAGCAGCTTAGAGTCAGGATCACCCCTCCACTTT. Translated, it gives CASSLESGSPLHF.

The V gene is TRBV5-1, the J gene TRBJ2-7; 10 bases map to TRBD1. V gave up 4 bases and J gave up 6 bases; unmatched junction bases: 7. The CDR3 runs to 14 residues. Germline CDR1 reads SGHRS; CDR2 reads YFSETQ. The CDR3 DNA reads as TGCGCCAGCAGCAAGGGACAGGGGTTGGGCGAGCAGTACTTC. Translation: CASSKGQGLGEQYF.

Written as DNA, the CDR3 is TGTGCCAGCAGCTTAATGTCAAGTAGCTCCTACGAGCAGTACTTC. Encoded protein: CASSLMSSSSYEQYF. The chain joins TRBV7-2 to TRBJ2-7; D is unclear. V lost 2 bases and J lost 0, with 11 bases in between. CDR1 is SGHTA and CDR2 is FQGNSA in the germline V gene. The CDR3 is 15 amino acids. The full variable domain, in which reference TRBV7-2 and TRBJ2-7 provide the parts outside the CDR3, is GAGVSQSPSNKVTEKGKDVELRCDPISGHTALYWYRQSLGQGLEFLIYFQGNSAPDKSGLPSDRFSAERTGGSVSTLTIQRTQQEDSAVYLCASSLMSSSSYEQYFGPGTRLTVT.

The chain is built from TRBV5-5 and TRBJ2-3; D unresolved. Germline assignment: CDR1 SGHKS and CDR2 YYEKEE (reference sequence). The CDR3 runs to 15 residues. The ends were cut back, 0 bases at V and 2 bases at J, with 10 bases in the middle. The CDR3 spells CASSLAFRDTDTQYF. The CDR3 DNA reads TGTGCCAGCAGCTTGGCTTTTCGTGACACAGATACGCAGTATTTT.

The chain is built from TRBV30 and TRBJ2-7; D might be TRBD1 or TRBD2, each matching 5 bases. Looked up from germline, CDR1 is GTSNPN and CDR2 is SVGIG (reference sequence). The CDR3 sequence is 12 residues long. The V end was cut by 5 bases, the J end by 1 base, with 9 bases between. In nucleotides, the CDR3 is TGTGCCTGGGGGGGAAAGTCCTACGAGCAGTACTTC. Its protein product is CAWGGKSYEQYF. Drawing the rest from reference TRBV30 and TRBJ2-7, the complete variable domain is SQTIHQWPATLVQPVGSPLSLECTVEGTSNPNLYWYRQAAGRGLQLLFYSVGIGQISSEVPQNLSASRPQDRQFILSSKKLLLSDSGFYLCAWGGKSYEQYFGPGTRLTVT.

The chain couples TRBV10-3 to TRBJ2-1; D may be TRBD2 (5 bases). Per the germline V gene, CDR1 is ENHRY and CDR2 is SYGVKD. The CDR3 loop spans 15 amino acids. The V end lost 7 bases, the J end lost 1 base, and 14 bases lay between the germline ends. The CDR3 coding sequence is TGTGCCATCAATACACCAGCGGCATCCTACAATGAGCAGTTCTTC. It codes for CAINTPAASYNEQFF.

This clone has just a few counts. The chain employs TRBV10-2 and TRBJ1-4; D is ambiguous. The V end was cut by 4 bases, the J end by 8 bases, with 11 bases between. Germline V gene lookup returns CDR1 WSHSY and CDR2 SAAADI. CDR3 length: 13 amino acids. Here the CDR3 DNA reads TGCGCCAGCAGTGTCTGGGGAGAGGAAAAACTGTTTTTT. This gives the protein CASSVWGEEKLFF.

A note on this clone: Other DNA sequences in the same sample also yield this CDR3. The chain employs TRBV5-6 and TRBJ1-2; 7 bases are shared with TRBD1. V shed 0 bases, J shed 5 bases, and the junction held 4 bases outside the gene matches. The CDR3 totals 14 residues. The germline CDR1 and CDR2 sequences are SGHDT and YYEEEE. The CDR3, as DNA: TGTGCCAGCAGCTTGGACAGGGGATCATATGGCTACACCTTC. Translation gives CASSLDRGSYGYTF.

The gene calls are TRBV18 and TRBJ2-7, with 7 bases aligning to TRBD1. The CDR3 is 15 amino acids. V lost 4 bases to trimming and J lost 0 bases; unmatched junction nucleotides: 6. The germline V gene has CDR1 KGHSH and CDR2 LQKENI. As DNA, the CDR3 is TGTGCCAGCTCACGGGGACAGTTTAGCTCCTACGAGCAGTACTTC. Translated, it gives CASSRGQFSSYEQYF.

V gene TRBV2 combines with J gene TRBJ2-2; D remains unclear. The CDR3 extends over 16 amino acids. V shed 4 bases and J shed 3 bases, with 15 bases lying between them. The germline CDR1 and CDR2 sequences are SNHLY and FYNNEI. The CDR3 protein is CASSGGVNLYTGELFF. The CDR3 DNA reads TGTGCCAGCAGTGGGGGTGTGAACTTATACACCGGGGAGCTGTTTTTT. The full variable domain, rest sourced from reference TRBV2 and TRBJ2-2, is EPEVTQTPSHQVTQMGQEVILRCVPISNHLYFYWYRQILGQKVEFLVSFYNNEISEKSEIFDDQFSVERPDGSNFTLKIRSTKLEDSAMYFCASSGGVNLYTGELFFGEGSRLTVL.